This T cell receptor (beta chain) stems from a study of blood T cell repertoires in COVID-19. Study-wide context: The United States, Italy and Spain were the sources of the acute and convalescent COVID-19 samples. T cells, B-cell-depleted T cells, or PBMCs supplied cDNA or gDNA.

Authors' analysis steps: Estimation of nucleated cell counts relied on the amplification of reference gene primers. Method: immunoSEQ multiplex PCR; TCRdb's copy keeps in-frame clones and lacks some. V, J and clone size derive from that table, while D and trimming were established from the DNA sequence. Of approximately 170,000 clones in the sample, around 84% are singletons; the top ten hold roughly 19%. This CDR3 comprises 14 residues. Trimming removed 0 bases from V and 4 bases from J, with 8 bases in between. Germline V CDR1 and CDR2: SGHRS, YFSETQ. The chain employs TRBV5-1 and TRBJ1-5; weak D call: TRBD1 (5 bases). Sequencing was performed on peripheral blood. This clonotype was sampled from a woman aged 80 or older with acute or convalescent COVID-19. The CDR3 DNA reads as TGCGCCAGCAGCTTGGGCGGGGGGAATCAGCCCCAGCATTTT. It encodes CASSLGGGNQPQHF.